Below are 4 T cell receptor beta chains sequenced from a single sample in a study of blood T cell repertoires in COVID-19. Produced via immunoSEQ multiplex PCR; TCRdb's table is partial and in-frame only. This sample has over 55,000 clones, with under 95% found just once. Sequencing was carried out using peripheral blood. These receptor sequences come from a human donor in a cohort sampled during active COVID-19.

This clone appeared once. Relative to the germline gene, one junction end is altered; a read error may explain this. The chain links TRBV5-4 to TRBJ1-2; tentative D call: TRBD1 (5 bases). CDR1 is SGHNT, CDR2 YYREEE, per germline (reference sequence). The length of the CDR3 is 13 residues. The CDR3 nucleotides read TGTGCCAGCAGCTTGGAGGGACGGGGTAGGGACTCCTTC. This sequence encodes CASSLEGRGRDSF. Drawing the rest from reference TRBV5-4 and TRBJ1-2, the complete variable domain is ETGVTQSPTHLIKTRGQQVTLRCSSQSGHNTVSWYQQALGQGPQFIFQYYREEENGRGNFPPRFSGLQFPNYSSELNVNALELDDSALYLCASSLEGRGRDSFGSGTRLTVV.

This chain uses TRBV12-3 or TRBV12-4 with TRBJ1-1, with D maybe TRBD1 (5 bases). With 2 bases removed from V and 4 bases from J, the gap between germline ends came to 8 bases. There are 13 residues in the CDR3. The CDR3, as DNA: TGTGCCAGCAGTTTACAGGGATCCACTGAAGCTTTCTTT. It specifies CASSLQGSTEAFF.

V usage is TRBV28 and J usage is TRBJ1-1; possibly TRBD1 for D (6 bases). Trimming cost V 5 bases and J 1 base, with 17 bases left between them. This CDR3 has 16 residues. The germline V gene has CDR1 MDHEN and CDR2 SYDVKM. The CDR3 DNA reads TGTGCCAGCAGTCTCAGGGGTGTGGTTGCGAACACTGAAGCTTTCTTT. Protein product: CASSLRGVVANTEAFF.

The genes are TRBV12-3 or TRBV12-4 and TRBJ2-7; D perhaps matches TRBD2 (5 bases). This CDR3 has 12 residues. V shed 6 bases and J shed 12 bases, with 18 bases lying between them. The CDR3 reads CASSFGRGGAYF. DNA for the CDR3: TGTGCCAGCAGCTTCGGTAGAGGAGGCGCGTACTTC.